This entry lists 25 T cell receptor beta chains sequenced from one sample in a study of spatial heterogeneity in lung cancer. Time point here: sample taken at primary tumor resection. TCRs were sequenced from unsorted whole RNA of tumor, nontumor lung or PBMC. Via MiXCR, TCRdb re-called the 5' RACE reads, giving one row per CDR3 protein. Of 40,000 to 50,000 distinct CDR3 sequences listed, 7.5% to 9% were seen once; the top ten hold approximately 13%. Sequences were derived from PBMCs, sampled at surgery. The source is a female donor with early-stage non-small cell lung cancer.

This clonotype has at least ten counts. The V and J genes are TRBV7-9 and TRBJ2-7; a possible D gene is TRBD2 (5 bases). The CDR3 sequence is 14 residues long. Trimming removed 5 bases at V and 2 bases at J, with 13 bases between. From germline, CDR1 is SEHNR and CDR2 FQNEAQ (reference sequence). The CDR3 loop reads CASSPADGTYEQYF. The CDR3, as DNA: TGTGCCAGCAGCCCAGCGGATGGTACCTACGAGCAGTACTTC. The variable domain in full, with the rest retrieved from reference TRBV7-9 and TRBJ2-7, is DTGVSQNPRHKITKRGQNVTFRCDPISEHNRLYWYRQTLGQGPEFLTYFQNEAQLEKSRLLSDRFSAERPKGSFSTLEIQRTEQGDSAMYLCASSPADGTYEQYFGPGTRLTVT.

This clonotype was counted a few times. V gene TRBV21-1 combines with J gene TRBJ2-1; the table names TRBD2, a call not compared with the DNA. TRBV21-1 is deemed a pseudogene. CDR3 length equals 18 residues. The CDR3 DNA reads as TGTGCCAGCAGCGTCAAAATCCCTCCGGGACTAGATTGTAATGAGCAGTTCTTC. It codes for CASSVKIPPGLDCNEQFF.

This clonotype was found a few times. The rearrangement links TRBV3-1 to TRBJ2-6, with D possibly TRBD2 on 6 matching bases. V lost 5 bases and J 0 bases, leaving 17 bases between the germline ends. There are 18 residues in the CDR3. Looked up from germline, CDR1 is LGHDT and CDR2 is YNNKEL (reference sequence). The CDR3 region has the DNA TGTGCCAGCAGCTCTTTCGGACGGGGGAGCTCTGGGGCCAACGTCCTGACTTTC. Protein product: CASSSFGRGSSGANVLTF.

This chain uses TRBV19 with TRBJ2-2, with D perhaps TRBD1 (6 bases). The germline V and J ends were trimmed by 5 bases and 4 bases, with 14 bases remaining between them. Germline CDR1 LNHDA, CDR2 SQIVND (reference sequence). This CDR3 has 15 amino acids. The CDR3 loop reads CASSVATGFTGELFF. The CDR3 DNA reads TGTGCCAGTAGTGTAGCGACAGGTTTCACCGGGGAGCTGTTTTTT.

This chain joins TRBV7-2 and TRBJ2-2, with TRBD2 matching over 9 bases. The CDR3 sequence is 16 residues long. CDR1 and CDR2 (germline): SGHTA, FQGNSA. Trimming removed 5 bases from V and 5 bases from J; junction bases left unmatched: 9. CDR3 DNA sequence: TGTGCCAGCAGCCCGGGGCGGGGGGGCAGGACCGGGGAGCTGTTTTTT. It encodes CASSPGRGGRTGELFF. The complete variable domain, with remaining parts taken from reference TRBV7-2 and TRBJ2-2, reads GAGVSQSPSNKVTEKGKDVELRCDPISGHTALYWYRQSLGQGLEFLIYFQGNSAPDKSGLPSDRFSAERTGGSVSTLTIQRTQQEDSAVYLCASSPGRGGRTGELFFGEGSRLTVL.

The chain joins TRBV28 to TRBJ1-5; 8 bases match TRBD1. This CDR3 has 15 residues. The V gene's germline CDR1 is MDHEN and CDR2 SYDVKM. V shed 6 bases and J 6 bases; nucleotides not matched to a gene: 10. The CDR3 loop reads CASRRTGFLIQPQHF. The CDR3 DNA is TGTGCCAGCAGGAGGACAGGGTTTCTCATTCAGCCCCAGCATTTT.

This clonotype was found many times. This chain connects TRBV3-1 to TRBJ1-6; unclear D gene. This CDR3 is built from 15 residues. Germline values: CDR1 LGHDT, CDR2 YNNKEL (reference sequence). The ends were cut back, 0 bases at V and 6 bases at J, with 9 bases in the middle. The CDR3: CASSQERPPNSPLHF. The CDR3 DNA sequence: TGTGCCAGCAGCCAAGAAAGGCCTCCTAATTCACCCCTCCACTTT.

The chain links TRBV9 to TRBJ2-2, with D perhaps matching TRBD1 (5 bases). The germline V gene has CDR1 SGDLS and CDR2 YYNGEE. The CDR3 is 13 amino acids. V was trimmed by 0 bases and J by 7 bases, leaving 7 bases between them. As DNA, the CDR3 is TGTGCCAGCAGCGTAGGGACACTCGGGGAGCTGTTTTTT. Its translation: CASSVGTLGELFF.

This clonotype was seen a few times. The CDR3 here is CASSPGQGRTDTQYF. In DNA form, the CDR3 reads TGTGCCAGCAGCCCCGGACAGGGTCGGACAGATACGCAGTATTTT. The chain recombines TRBV9 with TRBJ2-3; TRBD1 matches 8 bases. CDR3 length: 15 residues. Germline CDR1 and CDR2: SGDLS and YYNGEE. V lost 4 bases to trimming and J lost 3 bases; unmatched junction nucleotides: 7.

Many counts were recorded for this clonotype. J is TRBJ2-5 and V is TRBV29-1; D remains unclear. The V gene's germline CDR1 is SQVTM and CDR2 ANQGSEA. This CDR3 is built from 14 residues. The ends were cut back, 2 bases at V and 7 bases at J, with 17 bases in the middle. CDR3 amino acids: CSVERAELLLTQYF. The CDR3 bases are TGCAGCGTTGAACGGGCAGAACTACTCCTGACCCAGTACTTC. The full variable domain, rest sourced from reference TRBV29-1 and TRBJ2-5, is SAVISQKPSRDICQRGTSLTIQCQVDSQVTMMFWYRQQPGQSLTLIATANQGSEATYESGFVIDKFPISRPNLTFSTLTVSNMSPEDSSIYLCSVERAELLLTQYFGPGTRLLVL.

Regarding this clonotype: A much larger clone differs by one base, so this may be a read error. This chain connects TRBV7-9 to TRBJ2-1; TRBD2 agrees at 7 bases. The CDR3 contains 15 residues. The V gene end was trimmed by 8 bases and the J gene end by 5 bases; junction bases not matched to a gene: 12. From germline, CDR1 is SEHNR and CDR2 FQNEAQ (reference sequence). CDR3 in amino acids: CASPRGEGLDNEQFF. CDR3 DNA sequence: TGTGCCAGCCCACGGGGGGAGGGACTGGACAATGAGCAGTTCTTC. Together with reference TRBV7-9 and TRBJ2-1, the CDR3 gives the full variable domain: DTGVSQNPRHKITKRGQNVTFRCDPISEHNRLYWYRQTLGQGPEFLTYFQNEAQLEKSRLLSDRFSAERPKGSFSTLEIQRTEQGDSAMYLCASPRGEGLDNEQFFGPGTRLTVL.

In DNA form, the CDR3 reads TGCAGTGCCTCCTGGGACAGGGGATTGCAGCCCCAGCATTTT. Translating gives CSASWDRGLQPQHF. This chain connects TRBV20-1 to TRBJ1-5; TRBD1 agrees at 10 bases. The CDR3 runs 14 residues. Germline V gene sequence: CDR1 DFQATT, CDR2 SNEGSKA (reference sequence). After removal of 6 bases from V and 7 bases from J, the junction contained 9 bases not matched to a gene.

V and J are TRBV18 and TRBJ2-7; TRBD1 matches 9 bases. CDR3 length equals 15 residues. From germline, CDR1 is KGHSH and CDR2 LQKENI. V was pared by 6 bases and J by 2 bases, with 8 bases of the junction left unmatched. The CDR3 DNA is TGTGCCAGCTCGCTAACAGGGGGCGTAGCCTACGAGCAGTACTTC. This sequence encodes CASSLTGGVAYEQYF.

This sequence joins TRBV18 and TRBJ1-2; D unresolved. CDR1 and CDR2 from the germline V gene are KGHSH and LQKENI. The germline V and J ends were trimmed by 6 bases and 3 bases, with 5 bases remaining between them. The CDR3 spans 11 residues. CDR3 bases: TGTGCCAGCTCCGACTACTATGGCTACACCTTC. Translation: CASSDYYGYTF.

V gene TRBV20-1 combines with J gene TRBJ2-1, with 11 bases aligning to TRBD2. V trimming: 2 bases; J trimming: 6 bases; junction bases outside the gene matches: 6. In germline, CDR1 is DFQATT, CDR2 SNEGSKA (reference sequence). This CDR3 is built from 15 residues. CDR3: CSARFPSGGSNEQFF. DNA of the CDR3: TGCAGTGCTAGATTTCCTAGCGGGGGGTCCAATGAGCAGTTCTTC.

The sample holds many counts of this clonotype. The V call is TRBV27, the J call TRBJ2-3; possibly TRBD1 for D (6 bases). V was pared by 4 bases and J by 5 bases, with 19 bases between. CDR1 MNHEY and CDR2 SMNVEV come from the germline V gene (reference sequence). The CDR3 length is 16 residues. Here the CDR3 DNA reads TGTGCCAGCAGTTCCCCCGGACAGCGGCGGATAGATACGCAGTATTTT. This gives the protein CASSSPGQRRIDTQYF.

This sequence joins TRBV12-3 or TRBV12-4 and TRBJ1-3; D is possibly TRBD1 (5 bases). There are 15 residues in the CDR3. The V end lost 2 bases, the J end lost 0 bases, and 8 bases lay between the germline ends. In DNA, the CDR3 is TGTGCCAGCAGTTTATCAGGGAGCTCTGGAAACACCATATATTTT. It is translated as CASSLSGSSGNTIYF.

Points on this clonotype: A much larger clone lies one base from this, so it may be a read error. The gene calls are TRBV3-1 and TRBJ1-5; D perhaps matches TRBD1 (5 bases). Germline loops: CDR1 LGHDT, CDR2 YNNKEL (reference sequence). This CDR3 comprises 15 residues. The DNA of the CDR3 is TGTGTCAGCAGCCAAGACTTTGTTAAGGGGCAGCCCCAGCATTTT. This codes for CVSSQDFVKGQPQHF.

This clonotype was counted many times. The J gene is TRBJ2-3, the V gene TRBV20-1; 11 nucleotides line up with TRBD2. The J segment lost 6 bases and the V segment lost 5 bases, leaving 7 bases of the junction unmatched. From germline, CDR1 is DFQATT and CDR2 SNEGSKA (reference sequence). The CDR3 spans 14 residues. The CDR3 protein is CSAGTLAGGDTQYF. CDR3 nucleotides: TGCAGTGCTGGTACCCTAGCGGGGGGCGATACGCAGTATTTT.

The gene calls are TRBV2 and TRBJ1-2, with TRBD1 matching 9 bases. This CDR3 contains 14 residues. Losses at the gene ends were 3 bases for V and 7 bases for J; bases not matched to a gene: 6. CDR1 SNHLY and CDR2 FYNNEI come from the germline V gene. The CDR3 region is CASSERGQGSGYTF. The CDR3, as DNA: TGTGCCAGCAGTGAGAGGGGACAGGGATCTGGCTACACCTTC.

V usage is TRBV5-4 and J usage is TRBJ1-1; no definite D call. Germline V gene lookup returns CDR1 SGHNT and CDR2 YYREEE (reference sequence). This CDR3 is built from 13 residues. V was pared by 0 bases and J by 1 base, with 4 bases between. This CDR3 reads CASSLGENTEAFF. The CDR3 DNA reads TGTGCCAGCAGCTTGGGAGAGAACACTGAAGCTTTCTTT.

This clonotype was seen many times. The chain recombines TRBV27 with TRBJ1-6, with D unclear. The germline V gene encodes CDR1 MNHEY and CDR2 SMNVEV (reference sequence). The CDR3 covers 16 residues. V was pared by 3 bases and J by 3 bases, with 12 bases between. The CDR3 region is CASSFFGESYNSPLHF. The CDR3 DNA is TGTGCCAGCAGTTTTTTCGGCGAAAGCTATAATTCACCCCTCCACTTT.

The rearrangement joins TRBV5-1 to TRBJ1-1, with a possible D match to TRBD1 (6 bases). V dropped 4 bases and J dropped 8 bases, with 24 bases sitting between them. The CDR3 loop spans 16 amino acids. Germline V CDR1 and CDR2: SGHRS, YFSETQ. The CDR3 DNA reads TGCGCCAGCAGCCCGCAAGGGGGGTTGGTACGGGAAGAAGCTTTCTTT. It specifies CASSPQGGLVREEAFF.

This chain uses TRBV5-1 with TRBJ2-3; 7 nucleotides line up with TRBD1. CDR1 is SGHRS and CDR2 is YFSETQ in the germline V gene. CDR3 length: 15 amino acids. J gave up 1 base and V 0 bases, and 2 bases lay outside the gene matches. CDR3 bases: TGCGCCAGCAGCTTGGATGGGACAGGCACAGATACGCAGTATTTT. It codes for CASSLDGTGTDTQYF.

The rearrangement links TRBV19 to TRBJ2-3; D possibly corresponds to TRBD1 (7 bases). The V gene lost 7 bases and the J gene lost 4 bases, with 18 bases spanning the gap. Per germline, CDR1 LNHDA and CDR2 SQIVND (reference sequence). The CDR3 totals 15 residues. The CDR3 loop reads CASMRRAGGADTQYF. Here the CDR3 DNA reads TGTGCCAGTATGAGGAGGGCAGGGGGTGCAGATACGCAGTATTTT.